Following are 9 T cell receptor beta chains from one sample sequenced in a study of cytomegalovirus exposure and HLA in healthy donors. The PCR was carried out with 60 Vbeta primers and 13 Jbeta primers. The data were produced by immunoSEQ multiplex PCR, yet TCRdb's version contains in-frame clones alone and is incomplete. The data contain approximately 130,000 clones, around three fifths of them singletons. The material sequenced was PBMCs. Receptors were obtained from a middle-aged woman in good health and CMV-seronegative.

The J gene is TRBJ2-7, the V gene TRBV4-3; 9 bases map to TRBD1. In germline, CDR1 is LGHNA, CDR2 YSLEER. Trimming at V came to 4 bases and at J to 3 bases, leaving 7 bases not matched to a gene. This CDR3 is 15 amino acids long. CDR3 sequence (DNA): TGCGCCAGCAGCCCACTCAGGACAGGGGTCTACGAGCAGTACTTC. It is translated as CASSPLRTGVYEQYF.

V gene TRBV7-2 combines with J gene TRBJ2-7, with 7 bases that match TRBD1. Germline CDR1 and CDR2: SGHTA and FQGNSA. V lost 2 bases to trimming and J lost 3 bases; unmatched junction nucleotides: 4. The CDR3 has 14 amino acids. The chain's CDR3 is CASSLQGVGYEQYF. CDR3 bases: TGTGCCAGCAGCTTACAGGGGGTCGGCTACGAGCAGTACTTC.

J is TRBJ2-4 and V is TRBV12-5; possible D gene TRBD2, 5 bases. The CDR3 consists of 15 residues. V lost 2 bases and J lost 8, with 16 bases in between. Germline loops: CDR1 LGHNT, CDR2 FRNRAP. CDR3 amino acids: CASGLRLGKGHIQYF. CDR3 DNA: TGTGCTAGTGGTTTGCGCCTCGGGAAAGGTCACATTCAGTACTTC.

The chain uses TRBV12-5 and TRBJ1-4; D is ambiguous. Germline V gene data show CDR1 as LGHNT and CDR2 as FRNRAP. The CDR3 runs 12 residues. Trimming took off 5 bases at V and 7 bases at J, with 8 bases between the two ends. CDR3 in DNA: TGTGCTAGTGGTACGACTCTTGAAAAACTGTTTTTT. Its protein product is CASGTTLEKLFF.

This chain joins TRBV28 and TRBJ1-1; 7 bases align to TRBD1. Germline CDR1 is MDHEN and CDR2 is SYDVKM. The CDR3 consists of 16 residues. Germline trimming cut 7 bases from V and 2 bases from J; bases unmatched to any gene: 13. The CDR3 region is CASTPSSGQYNTEAFF. In nucleotides, the CDR3 is TGTGCCAGCACTCCGTCATCGGGACAGTATAACACTGAAGCTTTCTTT.

The V gene is TRBV9, the J gene TRBJ1-1, with no clear D. This CDR3 comprises 14 residues. Per germline, CDR1 SGDLS and CDR2 YYNGEE. Trimming stripped 1 base from V and 4 bases from J, with 11 bases between. The CDR3: CASSVTFGVTEAFF. The CDR3 DNA reads as TGTGCCAGCAGCGTAACATTCGGGGTCACTGAAGCTTTCTTT.

The V gene is TRBV5-6, the J gene TRBJ2-7; D perhaps matches TRBD2 (6 bases). Germline V gene data show CDR1 as SGHDT and CDR2 as YYEEEE. This CDR3 spans 14 amino acids. Trimming took 3 bases from V and 3 from J, leaving 13 bases between them. In nucleotides, the CDR3 is TGTGCCAGCAGCTCACTACGGGGACTCTACGAGCAGTACTTC. Translating gives CASSSLRGLYEQYF.

This clone has a single count. This sequence joins TRBV11-2 and TRBJ2-1; the D gene is possibly TRBD2 (6 bases). Germline V CDR1 and CDR2: SGHAT, FQNNGV. This CDR3 contains 15 residues. Trimming took 2 bases from V and 6 from J, leaving 14 bases between them. CDR3 bases: TGTGCCAGCAGCTTAAGAGGAGGGCTCCCCAATGAGCAGTTCTTC. Residues: CASSLRGGLPNEQFF.

The CDR3 spells CASSYPGLAGAGEQFF. Written as DNA, the CDR3 is TGTGCCAGCAGCTACCCAGGACTAGCGGGGGCTGGTGAGCAGTTCTTC. V is TRBV7-2 and J is TRBJ2-1; the match to TRBD2 covers 13 bases. This CDR3 comprises 16 residues. Germline trimming cut 4 bases from V and 9 bases from J; bases unmatched to any gene: 9. CDR1 and CDR2 from the germline V gene are SGHTA and FQGNSA.